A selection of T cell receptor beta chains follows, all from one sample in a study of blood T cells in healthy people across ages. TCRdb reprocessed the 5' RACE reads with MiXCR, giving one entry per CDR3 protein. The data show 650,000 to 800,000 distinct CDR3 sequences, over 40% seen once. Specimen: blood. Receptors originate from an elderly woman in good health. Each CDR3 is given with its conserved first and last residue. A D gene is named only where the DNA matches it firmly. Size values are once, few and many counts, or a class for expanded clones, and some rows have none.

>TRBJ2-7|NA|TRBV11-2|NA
CASSLGGLFYNEQYF
TGTGCCAGCAGCTTGGGGGGACTCTTCTACAATGAGCAGTACTTC
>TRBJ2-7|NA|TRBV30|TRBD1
CAWSLTGWEQYF
TGTGCCTGGAGTTTGACAGGGTGGGAGCAGTACTTC
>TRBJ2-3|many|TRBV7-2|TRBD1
CASSSRRTGFDTQYF
TGTGCCAGCAGCTCCCGGAGGACAGGGTTTGATACGCAGTATTTT
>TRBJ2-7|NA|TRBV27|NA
CASSSGKIGSYEQYF
TGTGCCAGCAGTTCAGGGAAAATTGGGTCCTACGAGCAGTACTTC
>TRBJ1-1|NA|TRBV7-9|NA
CASSLVGAWNTEAFF
TGTGCCAGCAGCTTAGTGGGGGCGTGGAACACTGAAGCTTTCTTT
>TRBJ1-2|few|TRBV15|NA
CATSRLGYGYTF
TGTGCCACCAGCCGTCTTGGCTATGGCTACACCTTC
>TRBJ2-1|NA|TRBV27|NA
CASSFDDSYNEQFF
TGTGCCAGCAGTTTCGATGACTCCTACAATGAGCAGTTCTTC
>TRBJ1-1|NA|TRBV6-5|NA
CASSLDWGFTEAFF
TGTGCCAGCAGTCTAGACTGGGGCTTCACTGAAGCTTTCTTT
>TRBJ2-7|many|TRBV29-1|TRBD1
CSVSRGTGSKEQYF
TGCAGCGTTTCACGGGGGACAGGGAGCAAGGAGCAGTACTTC
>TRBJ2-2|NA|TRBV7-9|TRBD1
CASTSGSGTGMTGELFF
TGTGCCAGCACTAGCGGATCCGGGACAGGGATGACCGGGGAGCTGTTTTTT
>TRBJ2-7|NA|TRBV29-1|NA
CSVAPRDGSYNEQYF
TGCAGCGTCGCCCCCCGGGACGGAAGTTACAATGAGCAGTACTTC
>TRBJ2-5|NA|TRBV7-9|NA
CASSLMSARLQETQYF
TGTGCCAGCAGCTTGATGTCGGCTCGGCTGCAAGAGACCCAGTACTTC
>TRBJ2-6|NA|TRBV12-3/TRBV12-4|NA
CASSLTGPGANVLTF
TGTGCCAGCAGTTTAACCGGGCCTGGGGCCAACGTCCTGACTTTC
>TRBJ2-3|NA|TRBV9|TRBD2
CASSEQGRGADTQYF
TGTGCCAGCAGCGAACAAGGGCGGGGGGCGGATACGCAGTATTTT
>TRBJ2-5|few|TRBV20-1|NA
CSARAIPNGETQYF
TGCAGTGCTAGGGCTATCCCAAACGGGGAGACCCAGTACTTC
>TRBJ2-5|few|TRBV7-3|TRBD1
CASSSRGRVETQYF
TGTGCCAGCAGCTCCAGGGGGCGTGTAGAGACCCAGTACTTC
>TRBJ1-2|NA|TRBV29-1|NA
CSAAGSGVNYGYTF
TGCAGCGCCGCTGGTTCGGGAGTTAACTATGGCTACACCTTC
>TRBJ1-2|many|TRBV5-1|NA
CASSNSGGANYGYTF
TGCGCCAGCAGCAACTCAGGCGGTGCCAACTATGGCTACACCTTC
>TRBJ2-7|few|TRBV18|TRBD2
CASSRTSGPEYEQYF
TGTGCCAGCTCACGGACTAGCGGGCCGGAATACGAGCAGTACTTC
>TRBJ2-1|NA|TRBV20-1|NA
CSGAWSLNNEQFF
TGCAGTGGGGCCTGGAGCTTAAACAATGAGCAGTTCTTC
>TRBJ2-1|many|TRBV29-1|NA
CSVGYNEQFF
TGCAGCGTTGGATACAATGAGCAGTTCTTC
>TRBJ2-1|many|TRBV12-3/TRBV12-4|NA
CASSSSASSYNEQFF
TGTGCCAGCAGTTCTAGCGCAAGCTCCTACAATGAGCAGTTCTTC
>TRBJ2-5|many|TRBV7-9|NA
CASSHWTLQETQYF
TGTGCCAGCAGCCATTGGACCCTCCAGGAGACCCAGTACTTC
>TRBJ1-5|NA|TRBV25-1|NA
CASSKQGDKNQPQHF
TGTGCCAGTAGTAAACAGGGAGACAAGAATCAGCCCCAGCATTTT
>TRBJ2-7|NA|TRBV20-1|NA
CSAEGPPGTYEQYF
TGCAGTGCTGAAGGACCGCCGGGCACCTACGAGCAGTACTTC
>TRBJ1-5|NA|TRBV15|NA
CATSRVGAGNSNQPQHF
TGTGCCACCAGCAGAGTCGGGGCGGGCAATAGCAATCAGCCCCAGCATTTT
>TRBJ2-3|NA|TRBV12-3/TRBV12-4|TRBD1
CASRETGTGATDTQYF
TGTGCCAGCAGAGAAACCGGGACAGGCGCCACAGATACGCAGTATTTT
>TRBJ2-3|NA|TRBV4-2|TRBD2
CASGRGPRGAGDTQYF
TGTGCCAGCGGAAGGGGTCCGCGGGGGGCTGGAGATACGCAGTATTTT
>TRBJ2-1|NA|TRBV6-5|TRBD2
CASMRSSGIYNEQFF
TGTGCCAGCATGCGATCTAGCGGGATTTACAATGAGCAGTTCTTC
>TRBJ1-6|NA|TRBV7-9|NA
CASSPTANSPLHF
TGTGCCAGCAGCCCTACAGCAAATTCACCCCTCCACTTT
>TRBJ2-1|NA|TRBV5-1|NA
CASTKGGGYNEQFF
TGCGCCAGCACCAAAGGGGGGGGATACAATGAGCAGTTCTTC
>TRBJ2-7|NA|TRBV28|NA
CASSLVLGEQYF
TGTGCCAGCAGTTTAGTCTTGGGGGAGCAGTACTTC
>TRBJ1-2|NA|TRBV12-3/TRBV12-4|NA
CASNPLRGQRDGYTF
TGTGCCAGCAACCCCCTCCGCGGACAGAGGGATGGCTACACCTTC
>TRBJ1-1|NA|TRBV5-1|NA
CASSPGQFEAFF
TGCGCCAGCAGCCCCGGACAGTTTGAAGCTTTCTTT
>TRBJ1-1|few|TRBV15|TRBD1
CATSRPFRTGAEMNTEAFF
TGTGCCACCAGCAGACCGTTCAGGACAGGAGCTGAAATGAACACTGAAGCTTTCTTT
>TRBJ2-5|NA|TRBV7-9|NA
CASKGSGTGLKETQYF
TGTGCCAGCAAGGGTTCAGGCACAGGGCTAAAAGAGACCCAGTACTTC
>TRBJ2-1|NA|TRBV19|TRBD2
CASSEERGNSYNEQFF
TGTGCCAGTAGTGAAGAGCGGGGGAATTCCTACAATGAGCAGTTCTTC
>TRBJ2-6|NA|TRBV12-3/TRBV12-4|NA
CASSLEQGWGANVLTF
TGTGCCAGCAGTTTAGAGCAGGGTTGGGGGGCCAACGTCCTGACTTTC
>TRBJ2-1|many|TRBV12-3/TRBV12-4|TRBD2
CASSRSSGGIPPLEQFF
TGTGCCAGCAGCCGGTCTAGCGGGGGCATCCCTCCTCTTGAGCAGTTCTTC
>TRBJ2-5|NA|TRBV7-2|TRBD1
CASSLVRTGKETQYF
TGTGCCAGCAGCTTAGTGAGGACAGGGAAAGAGACCCAGTACTTC
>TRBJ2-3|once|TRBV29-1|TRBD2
CSVEGGLGQDTQYF
TGCAGCGTTGAGGGGGGACTAGGTCAAGATACGCAGTATTTT
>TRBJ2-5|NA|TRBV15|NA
CATSRGHGEETQYF
TGTGCCACCAGCAGAGGTCACGGGGAAGAGACCCAGTACTTC
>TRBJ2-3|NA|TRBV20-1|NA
CSATAPRGSADTQYF
TGCAGTGCTACGGCCCCGAGGGGTAGTGCGGATACGCAGTATTTT
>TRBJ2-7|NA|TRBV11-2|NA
CASSLGNQNYEQYF
TGTGCCAGCAGCTTAGGGAATCAGAACTACGAGCAGTACTTC
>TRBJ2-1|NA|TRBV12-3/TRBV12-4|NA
CASSLSRCEQFF
TGTGCCAGCAGTTTATCTCGTTGTGAGCAGTTCTTC
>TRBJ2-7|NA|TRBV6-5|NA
CASSRDSGRDEQYF
TGTGCCAGCAGTCGAGACAGCGGCCGGGACGAGCAGTACTTC
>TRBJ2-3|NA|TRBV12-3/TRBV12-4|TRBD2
CASRGGLTDTQYF
TGTGCCAGCCGCGGGGGTCTCACAGATACGCAGTATTTT